These T cell receptor beta chains were read from a single sample in a study of shared clonotypes between healthy human individuals. Here immunoSEQ multiplex PCR was the method, and the copy in TCRdb shows in-frame clones only, minus some. Altogether 550,000 to 700,000 clones are present, 60% to 75% being singletons, with the ten largest covering around 2%. The sequenced sample consisted of memory CD4+ T cells sorted from blood. These receptors were taken from a woman aged 25 to 45 in good health. CDR3s leave out the opening cysteine and the closing phenylalanine or tryptophan. Fields, in order: clone size, J gene, V gene, CDR3 protein. Clone size is stated in some rows and not others, as once, few, many or a class when expanded.

clone_size: many
j_call: TRBJ1-1
v_call: TRBV9
cdr3_aa: ASSVSGRTGMNTEAF

clone_size: NA
j_call: TRBJ2-1
v_call: TRBV9
cdr3_aa: ASSSVGTSGSRNEQF

clone_size: NA
j_call: TRBJ1-5
v_call: TRBV6-6
cdr3_aa: ASRANREEQPQH

clone_size: many
j_call: TRBJ2-2
v_call: TRBV7-9
cdr3_aa: ASSLLGVGELF

clone_size: NA
j_call: TRBJ1-1
v_call: TRBV5-1
cdr3_aa: ASSAGWGSGAEAF

clone_size: NA
j_call: TRBJ2-7
v_call: TRBV28
cdr3_aa: ASSLLAGVLYEQY

clone_size: NA
j_call: TRBJ1-1
v_call: TRBV19
cdr3_aa: ASSAQGLMNTEAF

clone_size: NA
j_call: TRBJ2-1
v_call: TRBV6-5
cdr3_aa: ASSRAGLAGFWQF

clone_size: once
j_call: TRBJ2-6
v_call: TRBV5-1
cdr3_aa: ASSDGANVLT

clone_size: NA
j_call: TRBJ2-4
v_call: TRBV11-3
cdr3_aa: ARTWAGGSKNIQY

clone_size: once
j_call: TRBJ2-7
v_call: TRBV28
cdr3_aa: ASSSPGGGRSEQY

clone_size: NA
j_call: TRBJ2-2
v_call: TRBV28
cdr3_aa: ASRRQGARTGELF

clone_size: NA
j_call: TRBJ2-7
v_call: TRBV2
cdr3_aa: ASGRQSLSGYEQY

clone_size: NA
j_call: TRBJ1-1
v_call: TRBV10-3
cdr3_aa: AISGQNTEAF

clone_size: NA
j_call: TRBJ2-3
v_call: TRBV7-2
cdr3_aa: ASSRKGREISTDTQY

clone_size: NA
j_call: TRBJ2-7
v_call: TRBV11-3
cdr3_aa: ASSLGRQGEQY

clone_size: NA
j_call: TRBJ1-2
v_call: TRBV9
cdr3_aa: ASSEQGDYGYT

clone_size: NA
j_call: TRBJ1-1
v_call: TRBV14
cdr3_aa: ASSQGMWVKAF

clone_size: once
j_call: TRBJ2-3
v_call: TRBV5-1
cdr3_aa: ASSTSPPRRLAGVEDTQY

clone_size: NA
j_call: TRBJ1-4
v_call: TRBV27
cdr3_aa: ASSPGMGTTNEKLF

clone_size: NA
j_call: TRBJ1-2
v_call: TRBV5-6
cdr3_aa: ASSLPPGQGLYGYT

clone_size: NA
j_call: TRBJ2-7
v_call: TRBV27
cdr3_aa: ASRSQDIREQY

clone_size: NA
j_call: TRBJ1-1
v_call: TRBV6-5
cdr3_aa: ASSSQGRTEAF

clone_size: NA
j_call: TRBJ1-5
v_call: TRBV7-6
cdr3_aa: ASSFAGGPQH

clone_size: NA
j_call: TRBJ2-5
v_call: TRBV14
cdr3_aa: ASSQDRDPKGETQY

clone_size: NA
j_call: TRBJ2-1
v_call: TRBV2
cdr3_aa: ASSLTGFQF

clone_size: NA
j_call: TRBJ1-2
v_call: TRBV7-3
cdr3_aa: ASSPHGGDSNYGYT